The 2 T cell receptor beta chains listed next were all sequenced from one sample in a study of human T cells and chemical hapten exposure. Time point specified: patch test 3, about 24 weeks after DPC sensitization. Treatment defined: therapeutic diphenylcyclopropenone sensitization with weekly scalp DPC. In TCRdb, the RACE reads were re-called with MiXCR into one record per CDR3 protein. The table has just under 65,000 distinct CDR3 sequences, 9.5% to 11% seen once. The sample consisted of whole blood, taken in connection with sensitization to the hapten diphenylcyclopropenone (DPC). All receptors derive from a woman aged 25-40 years with alopecia areata. Some clones in this sample may be carry-over from other donors' samples.

This clonotype was seen many times. The V and J genes are TRBV29-1 and TRBJ2-3; TRBD1 matches at 8 bases. Germline V gives CDR1 SQVTM, CDR2 ANQGSEA. V shed 5 bases and J 9 bases; nucleotides not matched to a gene: 4. The CDR3 is 11 residues long. The CDR3 protein is CSVRTGRTQYF. CDR3 coding DNA: TGCAGCGTTCGGACAGGGAGGACGCAGTATTTT.

The sample holds many counts of this clonotype. The chain joins TRBV6-5 to TRBJ2-7; 8 bases agree with TRBD1. The J segment lost 2 bases and the V segment lost 2 bases, leaving 5 bases of the junction unmatched. The CDR3 totals 15 residues. Germline CDR1 MNHEY, CDR2 SVGAGI. The CDR3 DNA is TGTGCCAGCAGTTACACAAAGACAGGGGCCTACGAGCAGTACTTC. The encoded protein is CASSYTKTGAYEQYF.